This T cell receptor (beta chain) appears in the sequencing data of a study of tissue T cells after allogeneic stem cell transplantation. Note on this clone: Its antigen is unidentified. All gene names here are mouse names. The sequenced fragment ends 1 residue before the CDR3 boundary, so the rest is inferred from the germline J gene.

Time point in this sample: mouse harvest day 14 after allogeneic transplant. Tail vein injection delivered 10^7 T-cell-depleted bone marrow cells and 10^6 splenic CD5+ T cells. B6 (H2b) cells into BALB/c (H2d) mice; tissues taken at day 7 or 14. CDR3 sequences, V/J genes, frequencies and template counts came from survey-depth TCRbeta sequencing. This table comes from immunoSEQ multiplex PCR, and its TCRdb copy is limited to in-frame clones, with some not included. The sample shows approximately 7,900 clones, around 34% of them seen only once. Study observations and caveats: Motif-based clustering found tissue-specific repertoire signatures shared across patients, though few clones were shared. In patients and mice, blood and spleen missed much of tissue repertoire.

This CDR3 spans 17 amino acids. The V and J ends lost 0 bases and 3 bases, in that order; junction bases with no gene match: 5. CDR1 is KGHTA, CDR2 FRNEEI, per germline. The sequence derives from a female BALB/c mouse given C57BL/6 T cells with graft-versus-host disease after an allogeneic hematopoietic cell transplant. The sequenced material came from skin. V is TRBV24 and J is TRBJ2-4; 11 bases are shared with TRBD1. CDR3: CASSLYGTGGNQNTLYF. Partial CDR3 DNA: TGTGCCAGCAGTCTGTACGGGACAGGGGGGAACCAAAACACCTTGTAC.